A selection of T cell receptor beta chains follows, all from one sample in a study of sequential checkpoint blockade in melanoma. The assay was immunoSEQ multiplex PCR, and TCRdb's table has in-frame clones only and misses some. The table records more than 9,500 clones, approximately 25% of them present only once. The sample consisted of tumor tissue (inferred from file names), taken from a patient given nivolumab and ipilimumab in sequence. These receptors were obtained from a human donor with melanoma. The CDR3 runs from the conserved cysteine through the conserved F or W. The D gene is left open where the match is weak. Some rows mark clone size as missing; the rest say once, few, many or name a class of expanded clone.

TGTGCCAGCTCTCTTATAGAGCAGGGAGGCTACGAGCAGTACTTC | CASSLIEQGGYEQYF | - | TRBJ2-7 | - | TRBV18
TGTGCCAGCAGGGAGATAACTAACTATGGCTACACCTTC | CASREITNYGYTF | - | TRBJ1-2 | many | TRBV28
TGTGCCAGCACAAAAACAGGTTACGGCTACACCTTC | CASTKTGYGYTF | - | TRBJ1-2 | few | TRBV9
TGTGCCAGCAGCTTAAGTCCCAGGGGGGACTATGGCTACACCTTC | CASSLSPRGDYGYTF | TRBD1 | TRBJ1-2 | few | TRBV7-6
TGTGCCAGCTCTCCCAAACGGACTCTAAGCTCCTACAATGAGCAGTTCTTC | CASSPKRTLSSYNEQFF | - | TRBJ2-1 | - | TRBV18
TGTGCCAGCAGCTTTTATCAGGGGGGCACTGAAGCTTTCTTT | CASSFYQGGTEAFF | TRBD1 | TRBJ1-1 | - | TRBV11-3
TGTGCCATCAGTGAGTCGAACGGGGTTGGCAATCAGCCCCAGCATTTT | CAISESNGVGNQPQHF | - | TRBJ1-5 | many | TRBV10-3
TGTGCCAGCTCACCTGGGGGCAGGCCTTCACCCCTCCACTTT | CASSPGGRPSPLHF | - | TRBJ1-6 | many | TRBV6-8
TGTGCCAGTAGGGCATTACAGGGCTCGGCTTCACCCCTCCACTTT | CASRALQGSASPLHF | - | TRBJ1-6 | - | TRBV19
TGTGCCAGCAGTCCTCAGACGGTCAGGGCCGGGGAGCTGTTTTTT | CASSPQTVRAGELFF | - | TRBJ2-2 | - | TRBV6-8
TGTGCCAGCAGCTCCCCACTGGACGGCTCTGGAAACACCATATATTTT | CASSSPLDGSGNTIYF | - | TRBJ1-3 | - | TRBV7-1
TGTGCCAGCAGTAAGAATAACAGGGACTATAGCAATCAGCCCCAGCATTTT | CASSKNNRDYSNQPQHF | - | TRBJ1-5 | few | TRBV6-7
TGTGCCAGCAGTAGACTAGCGGGGGGGACCGGGGAGCTGTTTTTT | CASSRLAGGTGELFF | TRBD2 | TRBJ2-2 | - | TRBV28
TGTGCCAGCACCAAGACGGGGGAAGCTTTCTTT | CASTKTGEAFF | - | TRBJ1-1 | - | TRBV12-5
TGCGCCAGCAAAACAAGGGACAGTGGGTACAATGAGCAGTTCTTC | CASKTRDSGYNEQFF | TRBD1 | TRBJ2-1 | - | TRBV5-1
TGTGCCAGCAGCTCCCAGGGTATCCAGGGCTTGTCACCCCTCCACTTT | CASSSQGIQGLSPLHF | - | TRBJ1-6 | - | TRBV11-3
TGCGCCAGCAGCTTGGCTTGGGCCAGGGGGCCGGGAAACACCATATATTTT | CASSLAWARGPGNTIYF | TRBD1 | TRBJ1-3 | - | TRBV5-1
TGTGCCAGCAGCTTAGGGGGACAGAGATACACCGGGGAGCTGTTTTTT | CASSLGGQRYTGELFF | TRBD1 | TRBJ2-2 | - | TRBV11-3
TGTGCCAGTCGGAAAACAGGGATCTATGGCTACACCTTC | CASRKTGIYGYTF | - | TRBJ1-2 | - | TRBV19
TGTGCCAGCAGCGAGGAGTGGGGACAGGGAGGTAGAACTGAAGCTTTCTTT | CASSEEWGQGGRTEAFF | TRBD1 | TRBJ1-1 | - | TRBV9
TGCGCCAGCAGCTCAACGAGCCTCCGGCCAAAGGAAAAACTGTTTTTT | CASSSTSLRPKEKLFF | - | TRBJ1-4 | - | TRBV5-1
TGCGCCAGCAGCCAAGATGAGGGGGCGGACACAGATACGCAGTATTTT | CASSQDEGADTDTQYF | - | TRBJ2-3 | - | TRBV1
TGTGCCACCAGCGAAGAGAGGCAGGGTCGCGACATTCAGTACTTC | CATSEERQGRDIQYF | - | TRBJ2-4 | few | TRBV15
TGCGCCAGCAGCCAAGATGACCGGGGCTACTACAATGAGCAGTTCTTC | CASSQDDRGYYNEQFF | - | TRBJ2-1 | once | TRBV23-1
TGCGCCAGCAGCCAAGATAACGATAACTATGGCTACACCTTC | CASSQDNDNYGYTF | - | TRBJ1-2 | - | TRBV4-1
TGTGCCAGCAGTTTCTCGGGACAGGGACGGGACTACACCTTC | CASSFSGQGRDYTF | TRBD1 | TRBJ1-2 | - | TRBV28
TGTGCCAGCAGCTTAGGGATGGGACAGAAAGATACGCAGTATTTT | CASSLGMGQKDTQYF | TRBD1 | TRBJ2-3 | - | TRBV11-3
TGTGCCAGCAGCGGGACAGGGGGCAGAGATACGCAGTATTTT | CASSGTGGRDTQYF | TRBD1 | TRBJ2-3 | large | TRBV6-8
TGTGCCAGCAGTTTGGGACTGGGAGCTGGCTGGGCCAACGTCCTGACTTTC | CASSLGLGAGWANVLTF | - | TRBJ2-6 | - | TRBV27
TGTGCCAGCAGCTTGGACTTAGGGGGTCTGGGATCGAACACTGAAGCTTTCTTT | CASSLDLGGLGSNTEAFF | - | TRBJ1-1 | - | TRBV11-3
TGTGCCAGCAGTTATCACAGATACAATCAGCCCCAGCATTTT | CASSYHRYNQPQHF | - | TRBJ1-5 | few | TRBV6-8
TGTGCCAGCTCACCTCTCGACAGGTACCCGGCCCGCAATCAGCCCCAGCATTTT | CASSPLDRYPARNQPQHF | - | TRBJ1-5 | few | TRBV18
TGTGCCAGTACGGATTACAATGAGCAGTTCTTC | CASTDYNEQFF | - | TRBJ2-1 | - | TRBV19
TGTGCCAGCAGCCCAAAGGGCGTGGGGGCTTCTGAAAAACTGTTTTTT | CASSPKGVGASEKLFF | - | TRBJ1-4 | - | TRBV14
TGTGCCAGCAGTGTGGATCAACAGGGTGAAGCTTTCTTT | CASSVDQQGEAFF | - | TRBJ1-1 | few | TRBV6-8
TGTGCCAGCAGCTTAGTCCAGAAGAGGGACAATGAGCAGTTCTTC | CASSLVQKRDNEQFF | - | TRBJ2-1 | - | TRBV7-6
TGTGCCAGCAGTGAGTTTCGGGGATACTATGGCTACACCTTC | CASSEFRGYYGYTF | - | TRBJ1-2 | few | TRBV6-8